These 4 T cell receptor beta chains originate from one sample sequenced in a study of blood T cell repertoires in COVID-19. Some clones are missing from TCRdb's copy, which holds only in-frame ones; the method was immunoSEQ multiplex PCR. The table lists 140,000 to 150,000 clones, 80% to 90% of them singletons, with roughly 8% in the top ten. Sequencing was done on a sample of peripheral blood. The receptors originated from a woman aged 55-75 years with COVID-19, enrolled during active disease.

The genes are TRBV11-2 and TRBJ2-7; no clear D. Trimming pared 4 bases from V and 0 bases from J, leaving 10 bases between. CDR1 is SGHAT and CDR2 is FQNNGV in the germline V gene. The CDR3 is made up of 14 amino acids. CDR3 sequence (DNA): TGTGCCAGCAGCTCGGTGACTTTCTCCTACGAGCAGTACTTC. Translation: CASSSVTFSYEQYF.

In regard to this clone: Other DNA sequences of this sample code for an identical CDR3. This chain connects TRBV10-3 to TRBJ1-5, with D possibly being TRBD1 (6 bases). Trimming removed 5 bases at V and 1 base at J, with 9 bases between. The V gene's germline CDR1 is ENHRY and CDR2 SYGVKD. The CDR3 is 14 residues long. CDR3 bases: TGTGCCATCAGTCCGGGACAAAGCAATCAGCCCCAGCATTTT. Translation gives CAISPGQSNQPQHF.

This chain uses TRBV15 with TRBJ1-5; D remains ambiguous. The CDR3 totals 12 residues. The ends were cut back, 4 bases at V and 5 bases at J, with 6 bases in the middle. Germline assignment: CDR1 LNHNV and CDR2 YYDKDF (reference sequence). The CDR3 nucleotides are TGTGCCACCAGCAAATCCGATCAGCCCCAGCATTTT. Its translation is CATSKSDQPQHF.

The J gene is TRBJ2-7, the V gene TRBV5-5; 10 bases agree with TRBD2. V gave up 3 bases and J gave up 2 bases; unmatched junction bases: 2. The germline V gene encodes CDR1 SGHKS and CDR2 YYEKEE (reference sequence). This CDR3 spans 14 amino acids. The CDR3 coding sequence is TGTGCCAGCAGCTGGGGACTAGCGACCTACGAGCAGTACTTC. This translates into CASSWGLATYEQYF.